This T cell receptor (beta chain) came from a study of blood T cell repertoires in COVID-19. Study-wide background: PBMCs, B-cell-depleted T cells, or T cells were the source of the cDNA or gDNA that made up the material.

Only in-frame clones appear in the TCRdb table, and some are missing; sequencing was by immunoSEQ multiplex PCR. Seen here are 200,000 to 250,000 clones, roughly 81% observed once, and the top ten hold around 1%. The sequenced material came from peripheral blood. The receptor's source is a man aged 35 to 55 with acute or convalescent COVID-19.

The CDR3 sequence: CASSQADSYYGYTF. CDR3 sequence (DNA): TGTGCCAGCAGCCAAGCGGACAGCTACTATGGCTACACCTTC. The chain links TRBV3-1 (or the pseudogene TRBV3-2) to TRBJ1-2; TRBD1 might be the D (6 bases). CDR1 and CDR2 from the germline V gene are LGHDT and YNNKEL (reference sequence). V was cut by 1 base and J by 3 bases, with 9 bases left in between. The CDR3 extends over 14 amino acids.